This passage covers 17 T cell receptor beta chains from one sample sequenced in a study of blood T cell repertoires in COVID-19. This table comes from immunoSEQ multiplex PCR, and its TCRdb copy is limited to in-frame clones, with some not included. The sample carries roughly 150,000 clones, about 80% recorded once. The specimen sequenced was peripheral blood. All receptors derive from a man aged 60 to 75 with acute or convalescent COVID-19.

The genes are TRBV19 and TRBJ2-3; TRBD2 is a possible D gene (5 bases). The CDR3 runs 13 residues. Germline values: CDR1 LNHDA, CDR2 SQIVND (reference sequence). V gave up 8 bases and J gave up 8 bases, with 17 bases separating them. The CDR3: CASSPAGQSTQYF. The CDR3 DNA is TGTGCCAGTTCCCCCGCGGGCCAAAGTACGCAGTATTTT.

The chain couples TRBV7-2 to TRBJ2-1; D unresolved. V was trimmed by 0 bases and J by 15 bases, leaving 18 bases between them. This CDR3 spans 14 amino acids. CDR1 is SGHTA, CDR2 FQGNSA, per germline. For the CDR3, the DNA is TGTGCCAGCAGCTTAGCGCCGCGGCAAGACCCCATGTTCTTC. It yields the protein CASSLAPRQDPMFF.

The chain has TRBV28 and TRBJ2-7; D is unresolved. The V gene's germline CDR1 is MDHEN and CDR2 SYDVKM. Trimming stripped 6 bases from V and 10 bases from J, with 16 bases between. The CDR3 has 12 residues. The CDR3 region has the DNA TGTGCCAGCAGGAGTCCTTCGGAGAGTCAGTACTTC. This translates into CASRSPSESQYF.

The rearrangement uses TRBV7-6 and TRBJ1-1; a weak D match, TRBD1 (5 bases). Germline CDR1 SGHVS, CDR2 FNYEAQ. V was pared by 2 bases and J by 1 base, with 11 bases between. This CDR3 contains 15 residues. In DNA, the CDR3 is TGTGCCAGCAGCTTAAGTGGACATAGGAACACTGAAGCTTTCTTT. This sequence encodes CASSLSGHRNTEAFF.

This rearrangement joins TRBV27 to TRBJ2-7; D not resolved. CDR1 and CDR2 from the germline V gene are MNHEY and SMNVEV (reference sequence). The CDR3 sequence is 14 residues long. V was trimmed by 5 bases and J by 0 bases, leaving 11 bases between them. CDR3 protein: CASSPRRSSYEQYF. DNA of the CDR3: TGTGCCAGCAGTCCCCGACGGAGCTCCTACGAGCAGTACTTC.

This chain joins TRBV7-6 and TRBJ2-2; 8 nucleotides match TRBD2. This CDR3 region has 15 residues. CDR1 is SGHVS, CDR2 FNYEAQ, per germline. V lost 5 bases to trimming and J lost 3 bases; unmatched junction nucleotides: 5. The CDR3 DNA reads as TGTGCCAGCAGCCCTAGAGCGGGGGACACCGGGGAGCTGTTTTTT. Its protein is CASSPRAGDTGELFF.

The genes are TRBV7-9 and TRBJ2-1; 7 bases map to TRBD1. Germline V CDR1 and CDR2: SEHNR, FQNEAQ (reference sequence). Trimming removed 1 base from V and 3 bases from J; junction bases left unmatched: 3. CDR3 length: 15 residues. The CDR3 coding sequence is TGTGCCAGCAGCTTAGTAGGGGGCGGCTACAATGAGCAGTTCTTC. As protein: CASSLVGGGYNEQFF.

This clone was observed a few times. The V and J genes are TRBV5-6 and TRBJ1-6, with D hard to call. Trimming shortened V by 4 bases and J by 0 bases, and 11 bases separated the two germline ends. The CDR3 sequence is 16 residues long. The germline CDR1 and CDR2 sequences are SGHDT and YYEEEE. The CDR3 reads CASSRLAGSYNSPLHF. In DNA, the CDR3 is TGTGCCAGCAGCCGCCTAGCGGGCTCCTATAATTCACCCCTCCACTTT. Combining the CDR3 with reference TRBV5-6 and TRBJ1-6 gives the whole variable domain DAGVTQSPTHLIKTRGQQVTLRCSPKSGHDTVSWYQQALGQGPQFIFQYYEEEERQRGNFPDRFSGHQFPNYSSELNVNALLLGDSALYLCASSRLAGSYNSPLHFGNGTRLTVT.

The rearrangement links TRBV27 to TRBJ1-6; tentative D call: TRBD1 (5 bases). Trimming cost V 7 bases and J 6 bases, with 22 bases left between them. The CDR3 has 17 amino acids. The germline V gene encodes CDR1 MNHEY and CDR2 SMNVEV (reference sequence). The CDR3 here is CASTSDWGIQGNSPLHF. CDR3 in DNA: TGTGCCAGCACCTCGGATTGGGGTATCCAGGGTAATTCACCCCTCCACTTT.

The V gene is TRBV19, the J gene TRBJ1-5; 8 bases line up with TRBD1. The CDR3 covers 15 residues. The trim removed 2 bases at V and 7 bases at J, leaving 7 bases unmatched. CDR1 and CDR2 from the germline V gene are LNHDA and SQIVND (reference sequence). CDR3 in amino acids: CASSISGGARQPQHF. For the CDR3, the DNA is TGTGCCAGTAGTATATCAGGGGGCGCGAGGCAGCCCCAGCATTTT.

The genes are TRBV2 and TRBJ1-6; D perhaps matches TRBD1 (6 bases). The germline gives CDR1 SNHLY, CDR2 FYNNEI. There are 14 residues in the CDR3. The V end lost 8 bases, the J end lost 5 bases, and 13 bases lay between the germline ends. This CDR3 is CASCSGVNNSPLHF. CDR3 nucleotide sequence: TGTGCCAGCTGCTCAGGGGTTAATAATTCACCCCTCCACTTT.

The chain is built from TRBV3-1 (or the pseudogene TRBV3-2) and TRBJ2-6; possibly TRBD1 for D (5 bases). Deletions cut 0 bases from V and 0 bases from J, with 6 bases between. Germline V gene data show CDR1 as LGHDT and CDR2 as YNNKEL (reference sequence). The length of the CDR3 is 16 residues. In nucleotides, the CDR3 is TGTGCCAGCAGCCAAGAAACAGGCTCTGGGGCCAACGTCCTGACTTTC. Translating it yields CASSQETGSGANVLTF.

The gene calls are TRBV2 and TRBJ1-1; D is perhaps TRBD1 (6 bases). Germline V gives CDR1 SNHLY, CDR2 FYNNEI. Trimming pared 3 bases from V and 5 bases from J, leaving 13 bases between. The CDR3 runs to 14 residues. The CDR3 region is CASSDPRGGTEAFF. The CDR3 coding sequence is TGTGCCAGCAGTGACCCCAGGGGAGGGACTGAAGCTTTCTTT. Full variable domain (rest looked up from reference TRBV2 and TRBJ1-1): EPEVTQTPSHQVTQMGQEVILRCVPISNHLYFYWYRQILGQKVEFLVSFYNNEISEKSEIFDDQFSVERPDGSNFTLKIRSTKLEDSAMYFCASSDPRGGTEAFFGQGTRLTVV.

The chain employs TRBV6-2 or TRBV6-3 and TRBJ1-5; the match to TRBD1 covers 8 bases. CDR1 is MNHEY and CDR2 is SVGEGT in the germline V gene. V lost 5 bases, J lost 6 bases, and 9 bases stayed unmatched. The CDR3 length is 15 residues. CDR3 in amino acids: CASSPHRGIGQPQHF. CDR3 in DNA: TGTGCCAGCAGTCCGCACAGGGGGATCGGTCAGCCCCAGCATTTT.

V and J are TRBV21-1 and TRBJ2-5; the table names TRBD1, a call not compared with the DNA. TRBV21-1 is a pseudogene segment. There are 15 residues in the CDR3. The CDR3 DNA reads TGTGCCAGCAGCAAAGTACCAGGGAAGGGAGAGACCCAGTACTTC. This encodes CASSKVPGKGETQYF.

The V call is TRBV28, the J call TRBJ2-7; 10 bases map to TRBD1. V shed 6 bases, J shed 1 base, and the junction held 6 bases outside the gene matches. CDR1 MDHEN and CDR2 SYDVKM come from the germline V gene. The CDR3 consists of 15 residues. The CDR3 is CASSPPGQGSYEQYF. CDR3 nucleotide sequence: TGTGCCAGCAGCCCCCCGGGACAGGGGTCCTACGAGCAGTACTTC. Combining the CDR3 with reference TRBV28 and TRBJ2-7 gives the whole variable domain DVKVTQSSRYLVKRTGEKVFLECVQDMDHENMFWYRQDPGLGLRLIYFSYDVKMKEKGDIPEGYSVSREKKERFSLILESASTNQTSMYLCASSPPGQGSYEQYFGPGTRLTVT.

This clone was seen just once. The gene calls are TRBV19 and TRBJ2-3; weak D call: TRBD2 (7 bases). Germline V gene data show CDR1 as LNHDA and CDR2 as SQIVND (reference sequence). The CDR3 loop spans 15 amino acids. Trimming pared 1 base from V and 4 bases from J, leaving 12 bases between. In DNA form, the CDR3 reads TGTGCCAGTAGTATAGTGGGGGGGCCACCAGATACGCAGTATTTT. This sequence encodes CASSIVGGPPDTQYF.